The present entry profiles one TCR beta chain with its context. This clonotype has at least ten counts. The target of this receptor is not known. Per-base qualities were not stored, and no clone one base away is much larger. The patients picked for sequencing were ones in whom flow cytometry had shown an expansion of CD8+CD57+ cells. Every patient had severe acquired aplastic anemia, diagnosed using the International Study of Aplastic Anemia and Agranulocytosis and Camitta criteria. No therapy had been received by the patients at the time of blood sampling. The study deep-sequenced TCR repertoires of sorted CD4+ and CD8+ blood T cells from severe aplastic anemia patients and healthy subjects. In the USA, patient enrollment took place under clinicaltrials.gov protocols 00001620, 01623167, 00001397, 00071045, 00081523 and 00961064. Ficoll-Paque density gradient centrifugation was used to isolate peripheral blood mononuclear cells. CD4+ and CD8+ T cells were sorted by FACS or magnetic beads before DNA extraction.

These data belong to a study of CD8+CD57+ T cells in acquired aplastic anemia (dated by TCRdb to 2016 to 2018). Describing the broader study: On average, sorted CD4+ and CD8+ cells yielded 3.2 ug of extracted DNA, with a range of about 0.19 to 30 ug. CD8+CD57+ expansion was defined as a frequency above the mean frequency observed in healthy subjects.

The investigation overall reported the following: Between patients and healthy controls, no significant difference in CD8+ Simpson's diversity was found (P=0.060). Nearly 30 CD8+ CDR3 sequences were found in both patients and controls but appeared to be highly expressed in patients and within the immunodominant clones of the patients.

The V and J ends are trimmed by 0 bases and 5 bases, leaving 12 bases between them. The germline V gene (reference sequence) supplies CDR1 SGHKS and CDR2 YYEKEE. There are 14 amino acids in the CDR3, from cysteine to phenylalanine inclusive. Only the CDR3 DNA stays, 42 bases, in frame from base 1. Genomic DNA served as template for TCR beta VDJ combination and CDR3 sequence profiling. TCR repertoire sequencing was run on an Illumina HiSeq 2000. The source study handled its data this way. Repertoire assessment relied on Simpson's diversity index, CDR3 size and DJ length profiles, and TRBV/TRBJ rearrangement plots. The most abundant DNA sequence in the deep sequencing data was defined as the immunodominant clone. CDR3 amino acid sequences were checked for sharing across subjects and were also compared against the VDJdb database and published repertoires. TCRdb's own reprocessing of the public reads used fastp at Q25 and MiXCR and kept productive beta chains. For every CDR3 protein sequence, its rows merge into one entry that carries the most common genes and DNA. These V and J calls rely on TCRdb rather than the paper's analysis. The table for this sample lists approximately 190,000 distinct CDR3 sequences; 48% of them were counted only once. The ten largest account for 9.7% of the sample.

Rearrangement joined TRBV5-5 to TRBJ2-7; the D call could be TRBD1 or TRBD2, with each sharing 5 bases. Specimen: sorted CD4+, CD8+, or CD8+CD57+ T cells (not recorded which) from PBMCs. The receptor was isolated from a human donor with aplastic anemia. The DNA sequence reads TGTGCCAGCAGCTTGGGTCTAGGGACGGACGAGCAGTACTTC. The resulting protein is CASSLGLGTDEQYF.